The rows below give T cell receptor beta chains drawn from one sample of a study of blood T cell repertoires in COVID-19. Using immunoSEQ multiplex PCR, the repertoire was profiled, and TCRdb retains in-frame clones only, with some absent. The sample records 30,000 to 40,000 clones, approximately 74% being singletons. Sequenced material: peripheral blood. The receptors were gathered from a man between 65 and 85 years old with COVID-19, enrolled during active disease. Each CDR3 is given with its conserved first and last residue. Fields, in order: J gene, D gene, V gene, clone size, CDR3 DNA, CDR3 protein. A D gene is named only where the DNA matches it firmly. Size is omitted from some rows. Given values are once, few, many or a class for expanded clones.

J: TRBJ1-1
D: .
V: TRBV7-8
size: .
DNA: TGTGCCAGCAGCTTATCTCAGGGTGGAGTGAACACTGAAGCTTTCTTT
CDR3: CASSLSQGGVNTEAFF

J: TRBJ2-1
D: TRBD1
V: TRBV4-1
size: .
DNA: TGCGCCAGCAGCCAGGGACAGAGCTCCTACAATGAGCAGTTCTTC
CDR3: CASSQGQSSYNEQFF

J: TRBJ2-7
D: TRBD2
V: TRBV6-5
size: .
DNA: TGTGCCAGCAGCGACGGGACTAGCGGCTCCTACGAGCAGTACTTC
CDR3: CASSDGTSGSYEQYF

J: TRBJ2-7
D: .
V: TRBV6-5
size: .
DNA: TGTGCCAGCGCCGGCAGCCCCTCTTTCGGGGAGCAGTACTTC
CDR3: CASAGSPSFGEQYF

J: TRBJ1-6
D: .
V: TRBV4-1
size: .
DNA: TGCGCCAGCAGCTCTAGGACCGGTGGACTTAATTCACCCCTCCACTTT
CDR3: CASSSRTGGLNSPLHF

J: TRBJ1-5
D: .
V: TRBV6-5
size: .
DNA: TGTGCCAGCCTGCCCGGCGGGGGTCAGCCCCAGCATTTT
CDR3: CASLPGGGQPQHF

J: TRBJ1-5
D: .
V: TRBV7-2
size: .
DNA: TGTGCCAGCAGTGGGCCCAGGGGCAATCAGCCCCAGCATTTT
CDR3: CASSGPRGNQPQHF

J: TRBJ2-6
D: TRBD1
V: TRBV9
size: .
DNA: TGTGCCAGCAGCGTAGCGTTAGGACAGGGGTATGGGGCCAACGTCCTGACTTTC
CDR3: CASSVALGQGYGANVLTF

J: TRBJ1-5
D: .
V: TRBV27
size: few
DNA: TGTGCCAGCAGTATCGGGGGGGCTAGTCAGCCCCAGCATTTT
CDR3: CASSIGGASQPQHF

J: TRBJ1-2
D: TRBD1
V: TRBV4-1
size: once
DNA: TGCGCCAGCAGCCTCTTACCGGGACAGGGTTTCTATGGCTACACCTTC
CDR3: CASSLLPGQGFYGYTF

J: TRBJ2-1
D: TRBD1
V: TRBV28
size: once
DNA: TGTGCCAGCATCCCCTCGGGGACAGACCGACGACAGCAGTTCTTC
CDR3: CASIPSGTDRRQQFF

J: TRBJ1-1
D: .
V: TRBV7-2
size: few
DNA: TGTGCCAGCAGTTTGGCCCGGAACACTGAAGCTTTCTTT
CDR3: CASSLARNTEAFF

J: TRBJ1-2
D: TRBD1
V: TRBV20-1
size: .
DNA: TGCAGTGCTAGTGACAGGGGTGGCTACACCTTC
CDR3: CSASDRGGYTF

J: TRBJ2-3
D: TRBD1
V: TRBV18
size: .
DNA: TGTGCCAGCTCACCGGACAGGGTCAGATCAGATACGCAGTATTTT
CDR3: CASSPDRVRSDTQYF

J: TRBJ2-2
D: .
V: TRBV19
size: .
DNA: TGTGCCAGTACTCGTGGACTCGACACCGGGGAGCTGTTTTTT
CDR3: CASTRGLDTGELFF

J: TRBJ2-5
D: TRBD1
V: TRBV19
size: .
DNA: TGTGCCAGTAGTTCACAGGGGGCAAAAGAGACCCAGTACTTC
CDR3: CASSSQGAKETQYF

J: TRBJ2-4
D: TRBD1
V: TRBV6-5
size: once
DNA: TGTGCCAGCAGTTACTCTCCAAAGGGGGCAAACATTCAGTACTTC
CDR3: CASSYSPKGANIQYF

J: TRBJ1-5
D: TRBD1
V: TRBV10-2
size: .
DNA: TGCGCCAGCAGTGTGGGACAGAGCAATCAGCCCCAGCATTTT
CDR3: CASSVGQSNQPQHF

J: TRBJ2-5
D: .
V: TRBV7-9
size: few
DNA: TGTGCCAGCAGCTTAGGGTGGAGAGAGGATGTCTGGACCCAGTACTTC
CDR3: CASSLGWREDVWTQYF

J: TRBJ2-1
D: TRBD2
V: TRBV3-1/TRBV3-2
size: .
DNA: TGTGCCAGCAGCCAAGCGGGGGGGCCGGATGAGCAGTTCTTC
CDR3: CASSQAGGPDEQFF

J: TRBJ2-1
D: .
V: TRBV4-1
size: .
DNA: TGCGCCAGCAGTAGAATAGTGCCGCGGGCCTACAATGAGCAGTTCTTC
CDR3: CASSRIVPRAYNEQFF

J: TRBJ2-1
D: TRBD1
V: TRBV19
size: .
DNA: TGTGCCAGTAGTATGCGACAGGGCGGTTTGAATGAGCAGTTCTTC
CDR3: CASSMRQGGLNEQFF

J: TRBJ2-2
D: .
V: TRBV5-1
size: .
DNA: TGCGCCAGCAGCTTGAGTCGACAGACCGGGGAGCTGTTTTTT
CDR3: CASSLSRQTGELFF

J: TRBJ2-7
D: TRBD1
V: TRBV4-1
size: medium-sized
DNA: TGCGCCAGCAGCCAAGAGGACAGGGATGTGCACGAGCAGTACTTC
CDR3: CASSQEDRDVHEQYF

J: TRBJ1-4
D: .
V: TRBV7-9
size: medium-sized
DNA: TGTGCCAGCAGTGAATGGGGGCCCCCTAATGAAAAACTGTTTTTT
CDR3: CASSEWGPPNEKLFF

J: TRBJ1-5
D: TRBD1
V: TRBV2
size: .
DNA: TGTGCCAGCAGAGATGGAGACAGGGTGAGGTTTCAGCCCCAGCATTTT
CDR3: CASRDGDRVRFQPQHF

J: TRBJ1-2
D: .
V: TRBV29-1
size: few
DNA: TGCAGCGTTGACGTAGGGGGGGGCGGTGGCTACACCTTC
CDR3: CSVDVGGGGGYTF

J: TRBJ1-5
D: TRBD1
V: TRBV4-1
size: .
DNA: TGCGCCAGCAGCCAAGAGAGGGACAGCAACAATCAGCCCCAGCATTTT
CDR3: CASSQERDSNNQPQHF

J: TRBJ1-1
D: .
V: TRBV9
size: .
DNA: TGTGCCAGCAGCGTAGGACAGTTCGGGAACACTGAAGCTTTCTTT
CDR3: CASSVGQFGNTEAFF

J: TRBJ1-2
D: TRBD1
V: TRBV5-1
size: .
DNA: TGCGCCAGCAGCTTGAGAGGGACAGGGGGCAGGGATGGCTACACCTTC
CDR3: CASSLRGTGGRDGYTF

J: TRBJ1-5
D: .
V: TRBV25-1
size: .
DNA: TGTGCCAGCAGTTTCGGGTCAAATCAGCCCCAGCATTTT
CDR3: CASSFGSNQPQHF

J: TRBJ1-1
D: .
V: TRBV29-1
size: .
DNA: TGCAGCGTTGCGGACACTGAAGCTTTCTTT
CDR3: CSVADTEAFF

J: TRBJ2-1
D: TRBD1
V: TRBV3-1/TRBV3-2
size: .
DNA: TGTGCCAGCAGGACAGTCGGGACAGCTTACAATGAGCAGTTCTTC
CDR3: CASRTVGTAYNEQFF

J: TRBJ2-7
D: TRBD1
V: TRBV3-1/TRBV3-2
size: .
DNA: TGTGCCAGCAGCCGGACAGGGGGTTACGAGCAGTACTTC
CDR3: CASSRTGGYEQYF

J: TRBJ2-3
D: TRBD2
V: TRBV5-1
size: .
DNA: TGCGCCAGCAGCTTGTTAGCGGGGGGCACAGATACGCAGTATTTT
CDR3: CASSLLAGGTDTQYF

J: TRBJ2-2
D: .
V: TRBV2
size: .
DNA: TGTGCCCTCGGCGGGTCCGGGGAGCTGTTTTTT
CDR3: CALGGSGELFF

J: TRBJ1-1
D: .
V: TRBV11-2
size: .
DNA: TGTGCCAGCAGCTTAGGTCCAGGGTCTGAAGCTTTCTTT
CDR3: CASSLGPGSEAFF

J: TRBJ2-7
D: TRBD1
V: TRBV6-5
size: .
DNA: TGTGCCAGCAGTTACTCGAACAGGGGTTACGAGCAGTACTTC
CDR3: CASSYSNRGYEQYF

J: TRBJ2-7
D: TRBD2
V: TRBV3-1/TRBV3-2
size: .
DNA: TGTGCCAGCAGCCAGCTAGCGGTTAGCTCCTACGAGCAGTACTTC
CDR3: CASSQLAVSSYEQYF

J: TRBJ1-1
D: TRBD1
V: TRBV5-8
size: few
DNA: TGTGCCAGCAGCCAAACGACAGGGTATACTGAAGCTTTCTTT
CDR3: CASSQTTGYTEAFF

J: TRBJ1-1
D: .
V: TRBV5-1
size: .
DNA: TGCGCCAGCAGCTTGGACGGAGGGCCGAGGACTGAAGCTTTCTTT
CDR3: CASSLDGGPRTEAFF

J: TRBJ1-3
D: .
V: TRBV7-3
size: .
DNA: TGTGCCAGCCGGGGGGCTGGAAACACCATATATTTT
CDR3: CASRGAGNTIYF

J: TRBJ1-4
D: TRBD1
V: TRBV6-4
size: .
DNA: TGTGCCAGCAGTAGGCCTCCGGGACAGGGCCAAAAACTGTTTTTT
CDR3: CASSRPPGQGQKLFF